The present T cell receptor (beta chain) was sequenced within a study of PD-1 blockade in classical Hodgkin lymphoma (dated by TCRdb to 2020 to 2021). Regarding the research as a whole: Nivolumab dosing was 3 mg/kg intravenously every 2 weeks, continuing until either disease progression or unacceptable toxicity. The study used CyTOF and TCR beta sequencing to define a peripheral blood immune signature of response to PD-1 blockade in classical Hodgkin lymphoma.

The Qiagen DNeasy kit was used to extract genomic DNA both from unsorted PBMCs and from the negatively selected CD4+ and CD8+ fractions. Using primers that anneal to V and J segments, immunoSEQ multiplex PCR amplified the TCR beta CDR3 regions. A synthetic immune receptor repertoire was used to minimize amplification bias, and any remaining bias was removed computationally after sequencing. Under the source paper's analysis protocol: Repertoire diversity was quantified as the Shannon entropy index using custom Python scripts. The unsorted, CD4+ and CD8+ repertoires were each analyzed separately, with the exception of combined analyses, where CD4+ and CD8+ sequences were merged in silico. A clone counted as expanded when the clone's frequency after treatment rose at least 2-fold relative to C1D1, and clones undetected at baseline were given a pseudocount of 0.5. Clones with 0 or 1 copy at C1D1 were classified as singleton clones, and clones with 2 or more copies were classified as non-singleton clones. Clones expanded in unsorted samples were labelled as CD4+, CD8+ or unknown by matching protein sequences in sorted samples from the same patient. Wilcoxon tests were applied to paired samples to test diversity changes from C1D1 to C4D1. In its TCRdb copy, this immuneACCESS table keeps in-frame sequences only and misses some clones. Where compared with another copy, unresolved V genes explain less than half of these, and the others have no known cause. V and J calls and clone size are given by that table; D and trimming were obtained from the DNA. This sample comprises about 41,000 clones, nearly 70% of them detected only once. 2.6% of the sample goes to the ten largest clones.

General study outcomes and caveats: Among trial patients, those achieving complete response had baseline diversity similar to that of newly diagnosed patients, while diversity was significantly lower in partial responders and progressors. Diversity was lower in patients who began nivolumab less than 1 year after ASCT, so these patients were left out of later analyses to avoid confounding by immune reconstitution. Only a single clinical trial cohort was studied, and what caused the repertoire differences, possibly disease activity or prior therapy, remained undefined. A significant rise by C4D1 was seen in CD4+ but not CD8+ TCR diversity (p=0.0027 vs p=0.16), with the rise being most apparent in complete responders (p=0.02). Baseline TCR diversity was reported to be lower in newly diagnosed patients than in healthy donors, and even lower in relapsed/refractory patients.

The intended sense of this specimen's time point label: cycle 4 day 1 (C4D1), after 5 to 7 weeks of nivolumab. Every trial patient had relapsed following autologous stem cell transplantation, and prior brentuximab vedotin exposure was what differed among cohorts A, B and C. The trial cohort comprised around 60 patients with relapsed/refractory classical Hodgkin lymphoma whose best overall responses were complete response, partial response or progressive disease. Trial patients were treated with single-agent nivolumab in the multi-cohort phase II CheckMate 205 trial. An independent review committee assessed best overall response using the 2007 International Working Group response criteria. Trial PBMCs were obtained immediately prior to nivolumab initiation (C1D1) and on therapy at cycle 2 day 1 and cycle 4 day 1. Peripheral blood was collected in 8 mL Vacutainer Cell Preparation Tubes, from which PBMCs were isolated by centrifugation and then cryopreserved.

V has 2 bases trimmed and J has 11 bases trimmed; junction bases matching no gene number 10. The germline V gene provides CDR1 MGHRA and CDR2 YSYEKL. The CDR3 contains 16 residues, cysteine and phenylalanine counted. This entry keeps only the CDR3 DNA: 48 bases, framed from base 1. Of note for this clone: What antigen it recognizes has not been identified. Base qualities are missing; no much larger clone stands one base away.

This material consisted of peripheral blood mononuclear cells (PBMCs), taken before the fourth cycle of nivolumab. The TCR sequence derives from a human donor with classical Hodgkin lymphoma. The chain is assembled from TRBV4-1 and TRBJ2-1; the central 12 bases match TRBD2. CDR3 region: CASSQNFGLAGSKQFF. The DNA sequence reads TGCGCCAGCAGCCAAAACTTCGGACTAGCGGGGTCCAAGCAGTTCTTC.